This record covers a single T cell receptor beta chain. The CDR3 has 14 amino acids. Germline loops: CDR1 SNHLY, CDR2 FYNNEI. V lost 4 bases to trimming and J lost 0 bases, with 9 bases between them. This record belongs to a study of blood T cell repertoires in COVID-19. Study information: Researchers got acute and convalescent COVID-19 samples from the United States, Italy and Spain. T cells, B-cell-depleted T cells, or PBMCs provided the cDNA or gDNA that served as material.

Per the original data handling: Reference gene primer amplification in the assay estimated nucleated cell counts. The method was immunoSEQ multiplex PCR; TCRdb's version includes in-frame clones alone and lacks a portion of them. That table supplies the V and J calls and clone size; D and trimming were determined from the DNA. The sample yields some 110,000 clones, roughly 87% seen once. This clonotype originated in a human donor in a cohort sampled during active COVID-19. Sample: peripheral blood. The gene calls are TRBV2 and TRBJ1-1; D not certain. The CDR3: CASSVGLLNTEAFF. CDR3 nucleotide sequence: TGTGCCAGCAGTGTTGGCCTTTTGAACACTGAAGCTTTCTTT.